This paragraph covers one T cell receptor (beta chain) sequence. Antigen: not known. Indicated time point: peripheral blood 6 weeks after treatment start. The study collected 1 to 8 samples per patient, pretreatment and on-treatment. These data originate in a study of PD-L1 blockade in urothelial cancer. For the study at large: About nine tenths of the roughly 29 patients comprised males who had bladder-origin urothelial cancer.

Sequencing was performed with immunoSEQ multiplex PCR; in TCRdb, only in-frame clones are kept and a portion is missing. The sample consists of more than 60,000 clones, about 88% of them appearing once. General study results and limits: Expansion of tumor-associated blood clones at 3 weeks was greater in durable-benefit patients.

Trimming at V came to 4 bases and at J to 1 base, leaving 8 bases not matched to a gene. The CDR3 runs 18 residues. Germline CDR1 reads SGHNT; CDR2 reads YYREEE (reference sequence). This clonotype originated in a man aged 55 to 69 with urothelial cancer. This chain joins TRBV5-4 and TRBJ2-6, with TRBD1 identical over 10 bases. The specimen was PBMCs, collected around atezolizumab (anti-PD-L1) treatment. CDR3 DNA sequence: TGTGCCAGCAGCAACCGGGACAGGGGACTTTCTGGGGCCAACGTCCTGACTTTC. This encodes CASSNRDRGLSGANVLTF.